This T cell receptor beta chain is drawn from a study of blood T cell repertoires in COVID-19. Study-level background: The cDNA or gDNA used as material had been derived from T cells, B-cell-depleted T cells, or PBMCs.

How the authors handled the data: Amplifying reference gene primers gave estimates of nucleated cell counts. Here immunoSEQ multiplex PCR was the method, and the copy in TCRdb shows in-frame clones only, minus some. V and J calls and clone size are copied from that table; D and trimming were computed from the DNA. The repertoire consists of 200,000 to 250,000 clones, with around 85% occurring once and the leading ten covering over 3%. This CDR3 comprises 16 residues. CDR1 and CDR2 (germline): MDHEN, SYDVKM. Unmatched junction bases numbered 9, after V lost 7 bases and J lost 4 bases. Enrolled through a virtual design, the participants were between roughly 18 and 89 years of age and came from approximately 25 US areas. Researchers sorted participants into cohorts using their self-reported clinical history.

The specimen was PBMCs or T cells enriched from blood (not recorded which). The sequence was obtained from a woman aged 45 to 65 in a cohort exposed to, infected with or recovered from COVID-19 (not recorded which). The chain employs TRBV28 and TRBJ2-6; 8 bases fit TRBD1. CDR3 region: CASIAGGTEGANVLTF. The CDR3 region has the DNA TGTGCCAGCATAGCAGGGGGCACGGAGGGGGCCAACGTCCTGACTTTC. The variable domain in full, completed from reference TRBV28 and TRBJ2-6, reads DVKVTQSSRYLVKRTGEKVFLECVQDMDHENMFWYRQDPGLGLRLIYFSYDVKMKEKGDIPEGYSVSREKKERFSLILESASTNQTSMYLCASIAGGTEGANVLTFGAGSRLTVL.